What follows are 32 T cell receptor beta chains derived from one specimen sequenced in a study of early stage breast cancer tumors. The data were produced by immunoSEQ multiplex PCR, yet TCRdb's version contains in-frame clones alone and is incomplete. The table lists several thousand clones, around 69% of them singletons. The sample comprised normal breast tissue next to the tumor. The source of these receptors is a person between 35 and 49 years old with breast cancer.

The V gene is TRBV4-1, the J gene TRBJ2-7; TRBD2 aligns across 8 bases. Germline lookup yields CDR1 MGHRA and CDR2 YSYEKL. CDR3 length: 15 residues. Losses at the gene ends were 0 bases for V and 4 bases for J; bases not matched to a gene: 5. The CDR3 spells CASSQELAGPYEQYF. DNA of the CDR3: TGCGCCAGCAGCCAAGAGCTAGCGGGTCCATACGAGCAGTACTTC.

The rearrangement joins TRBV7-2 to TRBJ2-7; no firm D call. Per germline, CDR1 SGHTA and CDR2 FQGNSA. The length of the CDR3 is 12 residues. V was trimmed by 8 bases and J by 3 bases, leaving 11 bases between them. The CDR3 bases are TGTGCCAGCGCTAGGCCCGGCTACGAGCAGTACTTC. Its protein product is CASARPGYEQYF. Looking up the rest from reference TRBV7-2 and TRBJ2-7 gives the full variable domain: GAGVSQSPSNKVTEKGKDVELRCDPISGHTALYWYRQSLGQGLEFLIYFQGNSAPDKSGLPSDRFSAERTGGSVSTLTIQRTQQEDSAVYLCASARPGYEQYFGPGTRLTVT.

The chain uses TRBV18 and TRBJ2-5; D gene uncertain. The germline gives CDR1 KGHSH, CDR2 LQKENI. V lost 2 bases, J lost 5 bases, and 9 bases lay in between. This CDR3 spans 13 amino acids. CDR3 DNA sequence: TGTGCCAGCTCACCAGGGTTAGTGGAGACCCAGTACTTC. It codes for CASSPGLVETQYF.

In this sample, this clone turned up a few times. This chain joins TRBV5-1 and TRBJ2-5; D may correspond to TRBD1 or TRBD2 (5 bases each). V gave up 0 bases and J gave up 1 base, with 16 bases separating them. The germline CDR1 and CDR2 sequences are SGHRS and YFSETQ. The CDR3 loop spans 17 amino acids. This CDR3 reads CASSLDDGWGPQETQYF. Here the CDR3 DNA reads TGCGCCAGCAGCTTGGATGACGGATGGGGACCCCAAGAGACCCAGTACTTC.

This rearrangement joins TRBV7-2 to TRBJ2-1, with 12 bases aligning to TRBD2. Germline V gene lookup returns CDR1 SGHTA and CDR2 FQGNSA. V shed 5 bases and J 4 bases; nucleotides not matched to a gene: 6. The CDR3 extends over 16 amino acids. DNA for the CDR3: TGTGCCAGCAGCACCCTAGCGGGAGGGCCTTACAATGAGCAGTTCTTC. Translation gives CASSTLAGGPYNEQFF.

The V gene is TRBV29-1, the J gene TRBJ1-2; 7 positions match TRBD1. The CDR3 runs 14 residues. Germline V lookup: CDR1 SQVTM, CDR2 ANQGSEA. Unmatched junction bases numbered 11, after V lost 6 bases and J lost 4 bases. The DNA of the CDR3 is TGCAGCGTAGGGACCAGGGGGAACTTCTATGGCTACACCTTC. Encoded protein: CSVGTRGNFYGYTF.

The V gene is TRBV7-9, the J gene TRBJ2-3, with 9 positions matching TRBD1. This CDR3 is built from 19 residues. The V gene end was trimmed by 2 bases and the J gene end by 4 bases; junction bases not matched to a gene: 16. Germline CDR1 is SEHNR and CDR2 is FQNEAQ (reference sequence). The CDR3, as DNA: TGTGCCAGCAGCTTACCCCTAAGCCGACGGCGGGACAGGGCAGATACGCAGTATTTT. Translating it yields CASSLPLSRRRDRADTQYF.

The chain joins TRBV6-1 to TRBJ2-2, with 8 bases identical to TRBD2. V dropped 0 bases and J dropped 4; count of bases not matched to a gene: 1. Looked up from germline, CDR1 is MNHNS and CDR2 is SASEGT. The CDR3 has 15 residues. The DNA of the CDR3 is TGTGCCAGCAGTGAAGCACTAGCGGTCACCGGGGAGCTGTTTTTT. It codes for CASSEALAVTGELFF.

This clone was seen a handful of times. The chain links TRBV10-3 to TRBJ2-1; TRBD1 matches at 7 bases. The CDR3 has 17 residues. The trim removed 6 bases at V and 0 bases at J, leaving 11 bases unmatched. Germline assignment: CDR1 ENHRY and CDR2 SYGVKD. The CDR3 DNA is TGTGCCATCAGAGGGGGCCTTGATACACACTCCTACAATGAGCAGTTCTTC. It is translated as CAIRGGLDTHSYNEQFF.

The CDR3 reads CASRSPGLVNDEQYF. CDR3 nucleotide sequence: TGTGCCAGCAGATCGCCGGGACTAGTGAATGACGAGCAGTACTTC. The chain links TRBV7-2 to TRBJ2-7; 8 bases fit TRBD2. Trimming removed 6 bases from V and 5 bases from J; junction bases left unmatched: 12. Germline loops: CDR1 SGHTA, CDR2 FQGNSA. CDR3 length equals 15 residues.

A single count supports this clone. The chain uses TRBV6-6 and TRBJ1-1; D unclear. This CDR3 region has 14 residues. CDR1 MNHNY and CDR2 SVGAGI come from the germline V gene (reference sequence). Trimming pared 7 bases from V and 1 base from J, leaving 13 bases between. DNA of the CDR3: TGTGCCAGCACCTTGGGAGTCGGGAACACTGAAGCTTTCTTT. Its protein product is CASTLGVGNTEAFF.

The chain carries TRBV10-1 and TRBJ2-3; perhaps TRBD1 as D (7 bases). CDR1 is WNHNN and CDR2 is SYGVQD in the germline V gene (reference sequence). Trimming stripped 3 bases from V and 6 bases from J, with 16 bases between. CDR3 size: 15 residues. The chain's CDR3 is CASSDPGEDRDTQYF. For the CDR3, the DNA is TGCGCCAGCAGTGACCCGGGGGAGGACAGGGATACGCAGTATTTT.

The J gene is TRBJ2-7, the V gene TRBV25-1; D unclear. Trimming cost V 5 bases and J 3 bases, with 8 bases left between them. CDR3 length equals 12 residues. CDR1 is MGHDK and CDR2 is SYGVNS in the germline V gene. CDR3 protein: CASSKGIYEQYF. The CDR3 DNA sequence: TGTGCCAGCAGTAAGGGCATCTACGAGCAGTACTTC.

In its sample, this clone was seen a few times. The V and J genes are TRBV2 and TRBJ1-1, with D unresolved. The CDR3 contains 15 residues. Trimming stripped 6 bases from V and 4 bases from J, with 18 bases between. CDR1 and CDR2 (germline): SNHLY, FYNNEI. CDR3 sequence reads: CASRIRQAGSTEAFF. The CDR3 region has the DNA TGTGCCAGCAGGATAAGGCAGGCGGGGAGCACTGAAGCTTTCTTT.

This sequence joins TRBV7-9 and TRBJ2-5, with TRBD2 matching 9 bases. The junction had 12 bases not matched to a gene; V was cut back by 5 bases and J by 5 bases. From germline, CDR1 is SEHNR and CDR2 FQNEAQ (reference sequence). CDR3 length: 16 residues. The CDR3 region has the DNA TGTGCCAGCAGCCGACGTCCCGGGACTAGCTCGGAGACCCAGTACTTC. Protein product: CASSRRPGTSSETQYF.

Here the CDR3 reads CASRTGLAGGPPDTQYF. CDR3 coding DNA: TGTGCCAGCAGAACGGGACTAGCGGGAGGGCCCCCAGATACGCAGTATTTT. The chain uses TRBV27 and TRBJ2-3; TRBD2 matches at 16 bases. V dropped 6 bases and J dropped 4; count of bases not matched to a gene: 7. CDR3 length: 17 amino acids. Germline CDR1 MNHEY, CDR2 SMNVEV (reference sequence).

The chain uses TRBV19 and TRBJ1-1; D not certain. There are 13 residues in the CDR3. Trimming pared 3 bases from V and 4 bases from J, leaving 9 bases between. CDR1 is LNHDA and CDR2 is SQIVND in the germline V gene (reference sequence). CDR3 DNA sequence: TGTGCCAGTAGTATCGGGGTCGGCACTGAAGCTTTCTTT. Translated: CASSIGVGTEAFF.

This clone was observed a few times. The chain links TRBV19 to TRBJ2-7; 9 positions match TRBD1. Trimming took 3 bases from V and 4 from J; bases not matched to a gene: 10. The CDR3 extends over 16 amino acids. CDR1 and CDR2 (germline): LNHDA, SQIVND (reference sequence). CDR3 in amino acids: CASSISGTGYRYEQYF. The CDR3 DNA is TGTGCCAGTAGTATCTCCGGGACAGGGTACCGTTACGAGCAGTACTTC.

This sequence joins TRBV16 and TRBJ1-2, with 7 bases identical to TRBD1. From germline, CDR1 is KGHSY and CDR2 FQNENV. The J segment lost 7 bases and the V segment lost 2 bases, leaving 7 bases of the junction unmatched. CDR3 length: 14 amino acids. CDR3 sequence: CASSQQQGKGGYTF. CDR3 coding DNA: TGTGCCAGCAGCCAACAACAGGGGAAGGGTGGCTACACCTTC.

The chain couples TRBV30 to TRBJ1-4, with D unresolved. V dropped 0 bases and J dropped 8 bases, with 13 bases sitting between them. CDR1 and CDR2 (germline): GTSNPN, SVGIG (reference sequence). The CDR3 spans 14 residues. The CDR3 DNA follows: TGTGCCTGGAGTGTAAAACACGGACGAGAAAAACTGTTTTTT. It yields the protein CAWSVKHGREKLFF.

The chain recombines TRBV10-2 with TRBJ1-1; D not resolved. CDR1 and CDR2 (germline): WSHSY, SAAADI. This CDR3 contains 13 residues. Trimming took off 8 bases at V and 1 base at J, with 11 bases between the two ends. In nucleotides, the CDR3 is TGCGCCAGCCGCGGCCTTTGGAACACTGAAGCTTTCTTT. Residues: CASRGLWNTEAFF.

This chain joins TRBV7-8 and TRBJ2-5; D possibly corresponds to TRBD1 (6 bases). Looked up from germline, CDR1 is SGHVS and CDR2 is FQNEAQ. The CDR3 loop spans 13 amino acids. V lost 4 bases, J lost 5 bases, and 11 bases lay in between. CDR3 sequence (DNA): TGTGCCAGCAGCTCGGGACAACGGGAGACCCAGTACTTC. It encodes CASSSGQRETQYF. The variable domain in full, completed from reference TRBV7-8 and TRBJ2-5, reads GAGVSQSPRYKVAKRGQDVALRCDPISGHVSLFWYQQALGQGPEFLTYFQNEAQLDKSGLPSDRFFAERPEGSVSTLKIQRTQQEDSAVYLCASSSGQRETQYFGPGTRLLVL.

CDR3 loop: CASSARQGYEAYGYTF. The DNA for the CDR3 is TGTGCCAGCTCAGCTCGACAGGGGTACGAGGCCTATGGCTACACCTTC. V and J are TRBV18 and TRBJ1-2; 8 bases agree with TRBD1. This CDR3 spans 16 amino acids. Per the germline V gene, CDR1 is KGHSH and CDR2 is LQKENI. V shed 5 bases and J 4 bases; nucleotides not matched to a gene: 12.

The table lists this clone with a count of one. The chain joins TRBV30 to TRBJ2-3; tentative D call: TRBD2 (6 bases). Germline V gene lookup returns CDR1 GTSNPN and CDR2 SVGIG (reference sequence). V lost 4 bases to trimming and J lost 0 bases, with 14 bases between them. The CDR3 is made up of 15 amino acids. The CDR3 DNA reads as TGTGCCTGGACCCTACTAGGAGGGAGCACAGATACGCAGTATTTT. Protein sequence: CAWTLLGGSTDTQYF.

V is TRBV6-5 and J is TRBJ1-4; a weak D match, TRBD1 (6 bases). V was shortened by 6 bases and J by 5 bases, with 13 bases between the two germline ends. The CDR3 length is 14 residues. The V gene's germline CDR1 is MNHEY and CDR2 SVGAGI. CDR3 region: CASSVSGVNEKLFF. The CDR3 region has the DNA TGTGCCAGCAGCGTGTCAGGGGTAAATGAAAAACTGTTTTTT.

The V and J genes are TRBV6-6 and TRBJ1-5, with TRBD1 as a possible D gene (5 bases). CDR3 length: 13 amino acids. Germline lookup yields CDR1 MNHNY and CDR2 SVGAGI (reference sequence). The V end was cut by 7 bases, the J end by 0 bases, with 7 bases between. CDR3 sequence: CASTGYSNQPQHF. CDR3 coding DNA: TGTGCCAGCACAGGGTATAGCAATCAGCCCCAGCATTTT.

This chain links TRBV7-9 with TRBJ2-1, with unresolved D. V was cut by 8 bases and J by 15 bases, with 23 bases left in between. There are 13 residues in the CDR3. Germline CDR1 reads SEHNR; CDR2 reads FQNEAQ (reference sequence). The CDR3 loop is CASSTRQTLRAFF. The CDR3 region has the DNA TGTGCCAGCTCGACCCGACAAACCCTAAGGGCGTTCTTC. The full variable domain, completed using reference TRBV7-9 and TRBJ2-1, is DTGVSQNPRHKITKRGQNVTFRCDPISEHNRLYWYRQTLGQGPEFLTYFQNEAQLEKSRLLSDRFSAERPKGSFSTLEIQRTEQGDSAMYLCASSTRQTLRAFFGPGTRLTVL.

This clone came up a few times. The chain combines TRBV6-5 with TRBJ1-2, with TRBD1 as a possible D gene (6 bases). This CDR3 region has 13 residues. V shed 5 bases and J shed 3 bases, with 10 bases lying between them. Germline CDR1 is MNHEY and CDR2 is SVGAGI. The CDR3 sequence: CASSGRGYYGYTF. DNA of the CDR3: TGTGCCAGCAGTGGGAGGGGGTACTATGGCTACACCTTC.

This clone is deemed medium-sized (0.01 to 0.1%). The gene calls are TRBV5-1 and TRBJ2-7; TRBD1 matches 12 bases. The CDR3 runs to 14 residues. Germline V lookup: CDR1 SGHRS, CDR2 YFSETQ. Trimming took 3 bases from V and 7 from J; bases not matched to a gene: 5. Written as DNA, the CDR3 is TGCGCCAGCAGCTCGGGACAGGGGGCATGGGAGCAGTACTTC. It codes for CASSSGQGAWEQYF.

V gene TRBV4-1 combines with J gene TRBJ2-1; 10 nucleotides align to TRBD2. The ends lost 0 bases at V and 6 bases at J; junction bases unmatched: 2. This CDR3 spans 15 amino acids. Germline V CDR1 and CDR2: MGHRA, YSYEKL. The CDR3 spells CASSQDRTSGNEQFF. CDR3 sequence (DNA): TGCGCCAGCAGCCAAGACAGGACTAGCGGCAATGAGCAGTTCTTC.

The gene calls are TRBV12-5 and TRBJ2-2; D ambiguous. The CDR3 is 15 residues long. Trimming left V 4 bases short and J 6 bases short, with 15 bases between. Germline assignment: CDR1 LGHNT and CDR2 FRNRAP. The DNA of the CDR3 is TGTGCTAGTGGTTCCCCACTGGGGATCTCCGGGGAGCTGTTTTTT. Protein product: CASGSPLGISGELFF.

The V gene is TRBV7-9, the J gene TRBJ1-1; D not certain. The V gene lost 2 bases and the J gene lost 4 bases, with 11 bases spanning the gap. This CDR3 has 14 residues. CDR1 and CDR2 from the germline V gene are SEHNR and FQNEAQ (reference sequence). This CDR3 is CASSLRSRSTEAFF. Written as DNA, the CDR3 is TGTGCCAGCAGCTTAAGATCAAGGAGCACTGAAGCTTTCTTT.